The T cell receptor (beta chain) described here comes from a study of graft-versus-host responses after intestinal transplantation. Concerning this clone: What it binds is unknown.

The protocol was immunoSEQ multiplex PCR, while the TCRdb copy is restricted to in-frame clones and leaves out a portion. The sample contains tens of thousands of clones, about 90% of which appear only once. Study-level results: High graft-versus-host to host-versus-graft T cell clonal ratios marked allografts of patients with graft-donor macrochimerism.

Trimming at V came to 6 bases and at J to 14 bases, leaving 9 bases not matched to a gene. The CDR3 loop spans 12 amino acids. The germline gives CDR1 MNHEY, CDR2 SMNVEV (reference sequence). The TCR sequence derives from a human patient who received an intestinal transplant, so some T cells may come from the graft donor. The material was PBMCs, obtained 26 days after transplant. The chain employs TRBV27 and TRBJ2-1; TRBD2 aligns across 8 bases. The CDR3 protein is CASSYRGGWEFF. CDR3 coding DNA: TGTGCCAGCAGCTATCGGGGGGGCTGGGAGTTCTTC.